The 32 T cell receptor beta chains in this list originate from one sample, sequenced in a study of T-cell reconstitution after alpha-beta-depleted transplantation in children. General study points: The origin of alpha-beta T cells about two months after transplant was reportedly several hundred expanded graft clones.

No antigen has been identified for these receptors. TCRbeta library preparation incorporated unique molecular identifiers. TCRdb recomputed calls from the PCR reads with MiXCR, one row per CDR3 protein. Here the sample spans fewer than 40,000 distinct CDR3 sequences, about 6.7% being singletons. This material consisted of peripheral blood, taken 60 days after TCRalphabeta/CD19-depleted stem cell transplant. The receptors stem from a child younger than two who had a stem cell transplant for acute myeloid leukemia, so the T cells may come from the graft donor.

This clonotype was seen ten or more times. This chain uses TRBV7-9 with TRBJ1-1, with TRBD1 as a possible D gene (5 bases). Per germline, CDR1 SEHNR and CDR2 FQNEAQ (reference sequence). Trimming pared 7 bases from V and 0 bases from J, leaving 15 bases between. There are 15 residues in the CDR3. CDR3 region: CASTPHRGVNTEAFF. In DNA form, the CDR3 reads TGTGCCAGCACCCCGCACCGGGGGGTGAACACTGAAGCTTTCTTT.

This clonotype was recorded many times. The chain links TRBV15 to TRBJ2-7; D is possibly TRBD1 (6 bases). The CDR3 totals 16 residues. The V end lost 1 base, the J end lost 2 bases, and 15 bases lay between the germline ends. In germline, CDR1 is LNHNV, CDR2 YYDKDF (reference sequence). The DNA of the CDR3 is TGTGCCACCAGCAGAGTGCCCGGGGACACTACCTACGAGCAGTACTTC. Translation: CATSRVPGDTTYEQYF.

This clonotype was observed at least ten times. The genes are TRBV12-3 or TRBV12-4 and TRBJ1-2; D unresolved. Trimming cost V 3 bases and J 0 bases, with 8 bases left between them. The CDR3 covers 14 residues. The CDR3 is CASSFRTANYGYTF. As DNA, the CDR3 is TGTGCCAGCAGTTTCCGGACGGCTAACTATGGCTACACCTTC.

This clonotype was detected ten times or more. The chain has TRBV20-1 and TRBJ2-7; 7 bases line up with TRBD1. The V gene end was trimmed by 3 bases and the J gene end by 3 bases; junction bases not matched to a gene: 8. Germline CDR1 reads DFQATT; CDR2 reads SNEGSKA (reference sequence). The CDR3 consists of 14 residues. The CDR3 sequence: CSARGDRSYYEQYF. CDR3 DNA: TGCAGTGCTAGGGGGGACAGATCCTACTACGAGCAGTACTTC.

This clonotype was detected ten times or more. This chain links TRBV7-2 with TRBJ2-3, with unresolved D. The CDR3 runs to 12 residues. Germline V lookup: CDR1 SGHTA, CDR2 FQGNSA. Trimming shortened V by 1 base and J by 6 bases, and 5 bases separated the two germline ends. The CDR3 sequence is CASSLGLDTQYF. The CDR3 DNA sequence: TGTGCCAGCAGCTTAGGTTTGGATACGCAGTATTTT. The whole variable domain, remainder taken from reference TRBV7-2 and TRBJ2-3, is GAGVSQSPSNKVTEKGKDVELRCDPISGHTALYWYRQSLGQGLEFLIYFQGNSAPDKSGLPSDRFSAERTGGSVSTLTIQRTQQEDSAVYLCASSLGLDTQYFGPGTRLTVL.

The chain couples TRBV4-3 to TRBJ1-2, with a weak D call TRBD1 (6 bases). This CDR3 spans 17 amino acids. Germline V gene sequence: CDR1 LGHNA, CDR2 YSLEER. The ends were cut back, 2 bases at V and 0 bases at J, with 16 bases in the middle. This CDR3 is CASSQLGGHTANYGYTF. DNA for the CDR3: TGCGCCAGCAGCCAACTAGGGGGGCACACTGCTAACTATGGCTACACCTTC.

This clonotype was detected many times. The chain has TRBV24-1 and TRBJ2-1; TRBD2 matches at 8 bases. CDR1 and CDR2 (germline): KGHDR, SFDVKD. The CDR3 length is 15 residues. Trimming took 5 bases from V and 9 from J; bases not matched to a gene: 11. The CDR3 DNA reads as TGTGCCACCAGTGGGACGGGAGGGCCCAGGTCTGAGCAGTTCTTC. Protein product: CATSGTGGPRSEQFF.

Ten or more counts support this clonotype. The V gene is TRBV28, the J gene TRBJ2-5, with D perhaps matching TRBD1 or TRBD2 (5 bases each). There are 14 residues in the CDR3. Germline CDR1 and CDR2: MDHEN and SYDVKM. Trimming took 5 bases from V and 6 from J, leaving 16 bases between them. The CDR3 DNA sequence: TGTGCCAGCAGTGACCCGGGAACAGGAAAGACCCAGTACTTC. Its protein is CASSDPGTGKTQYF.

This clonotype appeared many times. The CDR3 nucleotides read TGCAGCGTTGAATTTCCGGCAAAGAGCTCCTACGAGCAGTACTTC. Translation gives CSVEFPAKSSYEQYF. The chain uses TRBV29-1 and TRBJ2-7; D is ambiguous. This CDR3 region has 15 residues. Trimming removed 2 bases at V and 0 bases at J, with 14 bases between. Germline CDR1 reads SQVTM; CDR2 reads ANQGSEA.

This clonotype was found many times. The V call is TRBV4-3, the J call TRBJ2-7; the D gene is possibly TRBD1 (5 bases). Germline V gene lookup returns CDR1 LGHNA and CDR2 YSLEER. The CDR3 contains 14 residues. Trimming stripped 3 bases from V and 2 bases from J, with 11 bases between. Here the CDR3 DNA reads TGCGCCAGCAGCCACGAGAAGGGGACCTACGAGCAGTACTTC. It translates to CASSHEKGTYEQYF.

This clonotype was observed at least ten times. The DNA of the CDR3 is TGTGCCATCACCTCCGGGACTTACGAGCAGTACTTC. Amino acids: CAITSGTYEQYF. This rearrangement joins TRBV10-3 to TRBJ2-7; D is perhaps TRBD2 (6 bases). Germline lookup yields CDR1 ENHRY and CDR2 SYGVKD. This CDR3 spans 12 amino acids. The ends were cut back, 7 bases at V and 4 bases at J, with 11 bases in the middle.

The CDR3 sequence is CASSPPGEGNEQFF. The CDR3 coding sequence is TGTGCCAGCAGCCCCCCTGGGGAGGGGAATGAGCAGTTCTTC. V is TRBV7-9 and J is TRBJ2-1, with 7 bases aligning to TRBD2. The CDR3 is 14 amino acids. Per the germline V gene, CDR1 is SEHNR and CDR2 is FQNEAQ (reference sequence). The trim removed 5 bases at V and 7 bases at J, leaving 8 bases unmatched.

This clonotype was seen at least ten times. The chain is built from TRBV28 and TRBJ2-1, with D perhaps being TRBD1 or TRBD2 (5 bases each). V was clipped by 6 bases and J by 8 bases, with 20 bases between them. The CDR3 extends over 15 amino acids. The germline V gene has CDR1 MDHEN and CDR2 SYDVKM. CDR3 region: CASSRPGTGTDEQFF. The CDR3 DNA reads TGTGCCAGCAGCCGGCCTGGTACGGGGACGGATGAGCAGTTCTTC.

This clonotype was seen just once. The chain links TRBV20-1 to TRBJ1-5, with D possibly matching TRBD1 (6 bases). The CDR3 runs 15 residues. The germline V gene encodes CDR1 DFQATT and CDR2 SNEGSKA (reference sequence). Trimming took off 0 bases at V and 2 bases at J, with 11 bases between the two ends. CDR3: CSARDLQGGNQPQHF. In nucleotides, the CDR3 is TGCAGTGCTAGAGATTTACAGGGAGGCAATCAGCCCCAGCATTTT.

This clonotype came up many times. The J gene is TRBJ2-3, the V gene TRBV7-9; 7 bases agree with TRBD1. The CDR3 loop spans 15 amino acids. The ends lost 3 bases at V and 1 base at J; junction bases unmatched: 4. In germline, CDR1 is SEHNR, CDR2 FQNEAQ (reference sequence). In nucleotides, the CDR3 is TGTGCCAGCAGCTTCGAGGGGGCCCGCACAGATACGCAGTATTTT. Amino acids: CASSFEGARTDTQYF.

This clonotype was detected many times. The gene calls are TRBV6-2 or TRBV6-3 and TRBJ1-1; 7 bases map to TRBD1. The V and J ends lost 2 bases and 1 base, in that order; junction bases with no gene match: 4. There are 15 residues in the CDR3. Germline CDR1 is MNHEY and CDR2 is SVGEGT. CDR3 amino acids: CASSYRRDRNTEAFF. CDR3 sequence (DNA): TGTGCCAGCAGTTACCGCCGGGACAGGAACACTGAAGCTTTCTTT.

This clonotype was counted at least ten times. V and J are TRBV20-1 and TRBJ2-7, with TRBD1 matching over 7 bases. This CDR3 region has 14 residues. Germline V gives CDR1 DFQATT, CDR2 SNEGSKA (reference sequence). Trimming cost V 7 bases and J 2 bases; bases outside gene matches: 11. The CDR3 nucleotides are TGCAGTGTTCTCGACAGGGAAAATCCCTACGAGCAGTACTTC. It encodes CSVLDRENPYEQYF.

This clonotype was seen at least ten times. The J gene is TRBJ2-2, the V gene TRBV12-3 or TRBV12-4, with a weak D call TRBD1 (5 bases). The V end lost 6 bases, the J end lost 7 bases, and 12 bases lay between the germline ends. There are 13 residues in the CDR3. Written as DNA, the CDR3 is TGTGCCAGCAGAGGTCTCACAGGCGGGGAGCTGTTTTTT. Translating gives CASRGLTGGELFF.

The table lists this clonotype with many counts. The J gene is TRBJ1-2, the V gene TRBV2; 7 bases are a match to TRBD1. The CDR3 loop spans 12 amino acids. The trim removed 7 bases at V and 4 bases at J, leaving 3 bases unmatched. CDR1 and CDR2 (germline): SNHLY, FYNNEI. DNA for the CDR3: TGTGCCAGCAAGACAGGGATCTATGGCTACACCTTC. Encoded protein: CASKTGIYGYTF.

This clonotype was found many times. This chain connects TRBV5-1 to TRBJ2-1, with 13 positions matching TRBD2. Germline CDR1 is SGHRS and CDR2 is YFSETQ. V lost 8 bases to trimming and J lost 6 bases; unmatched junction nucleotides: 5. The CDR3 sequence is 14 residues long. CDR3: CASSGLAGVNEQFF. CDR3 in DNA: TGCGCCAGTTCCGGACTAGCGGGAGTCAATGAGCAGTTCTTC.

In its sample, this clonotype was seen many times. The V gene is TRBV7-2, the J gene TRBJ2-3; 13 bases match TRBD2. CDR1 is SGHTA, CDR2 FQGNSA, per germline. With 4 bases clipped from V and 6 bases from J, the junction kept 7 bases outside the gene matches. This CDR3 has 16 residues. The DNA for the CDR3 is TGTGCCAGCAGCTCGAGGACTAGCGGGAGTGTGGATACGCAGTATTTT. It encodes CASSSRTSGSVDTQYF.

Many counts were recorded for this clonotype. The chain combines TRBV7-9 with TRBJ1-1, with D unclear. V was pared by 3 bases and J by 0 bases, with 8 bases between. The CDR3 has 14 residues. Germline loops: CDR1 SEHNR, CDR2 FQNEAQ (reference sequence). CDR3 loop: CASSFPGMNTEAFF. The CDR3 DNA sequence: TGTGCCAGCAGCTTCCCGGGAATGAACACTGAAGCTTTCTTT.

Many counts were recorded for this clonotype. V gene TRBV4-3 combines with J gene TRBJ1-1; TRBD1 is a possible D gene (5 bases). CDR3 size: 14 residues. Germline V gene data show CDR1 as LGHNA and CDR2 as YSLEER. The germline V and J ends were trimmed by 1 base and 2 bases, with 8 bases remaining between them. As DNA, the CDR3 is TGCGCCAGCAGCCAAGGGGGGAGTAACACTGAAGCTTTCTTT. Translated: CASSQGGSNTEAFF.

This clonotype was counted many times. The V gene is TRBV29-1, the J gene TRBJ1-5; 9 nucleotides agree with TRBD1. The CDR3 runs 15 residues. The germline CDR1 and CDR2 sequences are SQVTM and ANQGSEA. V gave up 2 bases and J gave up 5 bases; unmatched junction bases: 7. The CDR3 DNA sequence: TGCAGCGTTGAACTTACAGGGGGCAGAGATCAGCCCCAGCATTTT. Translating it yields CSVELTGGRDQPQHF.

This clonotype was observed at least ten times. The genes are TRBV7-9 and TRBJ2-3, with D possibly being TRBD1 or TRBD2 (6 bases each). The CDR3 loop spans 15 amino acids. V lost 5 bases and J lost 3, with 15 bases in between. CDR1 and CDR2 from the germline V gene are SEHNR and FQNEAQ (reference sequence). The chain's CDR3 is CASSGLGGSTDTQYF. CDR3 DNA: TGTGCCAGCAGCGGCCTGGGGGGCTCAACAGATACGCAGTATTTT.

At least ten counts were recorded for this clonotype. V usage is TRBV4-2 and J usage is TRBJ1-4, with D unresolved. Deletions cut 0 bases from V and 8 bases from J, with 13 bases between. Germline V gene sequence: CDR1 LGHNA, CDR2 YNFKEQ. There are 15 residues in the CDR3. The DNA for the CDR3 is TGTGCCAGCAGCCAAGATTGGCGCGGTTCGGAAAAACTGTTTTTT. Encoded protein: CASSQDWRGSEKLFF.

The chain links TRBV12-3 or TRBV12-4 to TRBJ2-1; weak D call: TRBD2 (7 bases). This CDR3 is 16 amino acids long. CDR3 sequence (DNA): TGTCCTAGGGGGGCTATTGGCGGGAGACCCTACAATGAGCAGTTCTTC. Residues: CPRGAIGGRPYNEQFF.

This clonotype was counted ten times or more. The chain is built from TRBV9 and TRBJ2-3, with TRBD2 matching over 8 bases. V lost 5 bases to trimming and J lost 1 base; unmatched junction nucleotides: 6. The CDR3 loop spans 15 amino acids. Germline V lookup: CDR1 SGDLS, CDR2 YYNGEE. The CDR3 loop is CASSDSGMGTDTQYF. CDR3 DNA sequence: TGTGCCAGCAGTGATAGCGGGATGGGCACAGATACGCAGTATTTT.

This clonotype has at least ten counts. This chain joins TRBV15 and TRBJ2-3; the D is unclear. This CDR3 comprises 12 residues. Trimming shortened V by 0 bases and J by 6 bases, and 4 bases separated the two germline ends. Germline V gives CDR1 LNHNV, CDR2 YYDKDF (reference sequence). CDR3 amino acids: CATSRERDTQYF. As DNA, the CDR3 is TGTGCCACCAGCAGAGAACGGGATACGCAGTATTTT.

The V call is TRBV7-6, the J call TRBJ2-6, with 9 bases aligning to TRBD1. CDR1 is SGHVS, CDR2 FNYEAQ, per germline. The CDR3 has 19 residues. V shed 1 base, J shed 0 bases, and the junction held 7 bases outside the gene matches. The CDR3 sequence is CASSLETGTGSSGANVLTF. For the CDR3, the DNA is TGTGCCAGCAGCTTAGAGACCGGGACAGGGAGCTCTGGGGCCAACGTCCTGACTTTC. The full variable domain, rest sourced from reference TRBV7-6 and TRBJ2-6, is GAGVSQSPRYKVTKRGQDVALRCDPISGHVSLYWYRQALGQGPEFLTYFNYEAQQDKSGLPNDRFSAERPEGSISTLTIQRTEQRDSAMYRCASSLETGTGSSGANVLTFGAGSRLTVL.

Many counts were recorded for this clonotype. The chain uses TRBV7-2 and TRBJ2-3; D unresolved. The CDR3 contains 13 residues. V was cut by 3 bases and J by 2 bases, with 6 bases left in between. Germline CDR1 SGHTA, CDR2 FQGNSA. CDR3 region: CASSFVTTDTQYF. CDR3 nucleotide sequence: TGTGCCAGCAGCTTTGTGACCACAGATACGCAGTATTTT.

This clonotype was observed many times. The gene calls are TRBV29-1 and TRBJ1-1, with 10 nucleotides matching TRBD1. Germline V lookup: CDR1 SQVTM, CDR2 ANQGSEA. J lost 6 bases, V lost 7 bases, and 8 bases had no gene match. The CDR3 sequence is 13 residues long. CDR3 nucleotide sequence: TGCAGCGCCTTGACAGGGGGCGCCCCTGAAGCTTTCTTT. Translating gives CSALTGGAPEAFF. The variable domain in full, with the rest retrieved from reference TRBV29-1 and TRBJ1-1, is SAVISQKPSRDICQRGTSLTIQCQVDSQVTMMFWYRQQPGQSLTLIATANQGSEATYESGFVIDKFPISRPNLTFSTLTVSNMSPEDSSIYLCSALTGGAPEAFFGQGTRLTVV.